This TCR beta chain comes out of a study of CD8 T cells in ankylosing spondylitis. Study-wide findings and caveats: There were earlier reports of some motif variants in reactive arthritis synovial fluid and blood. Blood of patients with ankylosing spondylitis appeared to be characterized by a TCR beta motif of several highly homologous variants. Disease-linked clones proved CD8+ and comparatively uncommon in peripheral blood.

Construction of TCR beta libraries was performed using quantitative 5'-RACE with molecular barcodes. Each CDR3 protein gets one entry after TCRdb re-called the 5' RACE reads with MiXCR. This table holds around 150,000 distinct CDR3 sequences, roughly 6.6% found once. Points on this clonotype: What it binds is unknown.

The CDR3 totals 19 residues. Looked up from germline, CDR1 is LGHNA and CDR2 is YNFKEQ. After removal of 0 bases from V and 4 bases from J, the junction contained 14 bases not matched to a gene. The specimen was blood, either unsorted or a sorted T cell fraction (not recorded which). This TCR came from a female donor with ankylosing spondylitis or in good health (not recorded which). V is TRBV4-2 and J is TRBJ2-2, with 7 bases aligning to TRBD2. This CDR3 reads CASSQDTSRGTLFTGELFF. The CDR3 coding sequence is TGTGCCAGCAGCCAAGATACTTCGCGGGGGACTTTATTCACCGGGGAGCTGTTTTTT.